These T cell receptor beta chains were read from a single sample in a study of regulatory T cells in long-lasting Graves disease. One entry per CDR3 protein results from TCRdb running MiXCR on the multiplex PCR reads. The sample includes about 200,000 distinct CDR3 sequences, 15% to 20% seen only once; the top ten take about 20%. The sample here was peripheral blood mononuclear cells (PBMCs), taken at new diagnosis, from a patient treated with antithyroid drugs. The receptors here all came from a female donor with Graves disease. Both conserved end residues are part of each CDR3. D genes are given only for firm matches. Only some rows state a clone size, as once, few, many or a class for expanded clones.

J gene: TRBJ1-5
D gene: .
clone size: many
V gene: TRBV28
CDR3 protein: CASSQGGVDQPQHF
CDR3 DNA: TGTGCCAGCAGTCAAGGTGGGGTCGATCAGCCCCAGCATTTT

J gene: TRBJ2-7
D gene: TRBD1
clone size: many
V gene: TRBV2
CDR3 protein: CASSGSGTVSYEQYF
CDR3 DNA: TGTGCCAGCAGTGGATCCGGGACAGTCTCCTACGAGCAGTACTTC

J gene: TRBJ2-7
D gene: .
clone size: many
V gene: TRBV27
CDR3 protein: CASLSSYEQYF
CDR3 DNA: TGTGCCAGCCTTAGCTCCTACGAGCAGTACTTC

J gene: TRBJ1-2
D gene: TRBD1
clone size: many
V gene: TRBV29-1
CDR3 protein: CSVEENRGDGYTF
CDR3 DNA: TGCAGCGTTGAAGAGAACAGGGGAGATGGCTACACCTTC

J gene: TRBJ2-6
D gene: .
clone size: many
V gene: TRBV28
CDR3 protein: CASSFDTFNVLTF
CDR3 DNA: TGTGCCAGCAGTTTCGACACTTTTAACGTCCTGACTTTC

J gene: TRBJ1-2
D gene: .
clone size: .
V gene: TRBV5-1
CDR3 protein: CASSLDQGNYGYTF
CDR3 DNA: TGCGCCAGCAGCTTAGACCAGGGAAACTATGGCTACACCTTC

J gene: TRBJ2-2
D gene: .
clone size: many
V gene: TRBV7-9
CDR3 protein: CASSFLTDTGELFF
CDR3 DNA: TGTGCCAGCAGCTTCCTTACAGACACCGGGGAGCTGTTTTTT

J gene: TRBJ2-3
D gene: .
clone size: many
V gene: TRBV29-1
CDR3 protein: CSVQGQPDTQYF
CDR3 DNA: TGCAGCGTTCAGGGGCAGCCAGATACGCAGTATTTT

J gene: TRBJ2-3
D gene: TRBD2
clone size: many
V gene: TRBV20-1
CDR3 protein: CSARAGSGRAFDTQYF
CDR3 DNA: TGCAGTGCTAGAGCTGGAAGCGGGAGGGCCTTCGATACGCAGTATTTT

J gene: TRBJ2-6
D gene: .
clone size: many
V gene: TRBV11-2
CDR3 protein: CASSLGRAASGANVLTF
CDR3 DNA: TGTGCCAGCAGCTTAGGCAGGGCAGCCTCTGGGGCCAACGTCCTGACTTTC

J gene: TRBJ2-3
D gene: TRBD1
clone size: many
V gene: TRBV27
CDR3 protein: CASSSSGTAVTQYF
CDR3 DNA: TGTGCCAGCAGTTCGTCCGGGACAGCAGTTACGCAGTATTTT

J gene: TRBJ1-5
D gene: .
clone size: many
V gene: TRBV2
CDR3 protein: CASSTRTAYSNQPQHF
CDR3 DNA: TGTGCCAGCAGTACTAGGACGGCCTATAGCAATCAGCCCCAGCATTTT

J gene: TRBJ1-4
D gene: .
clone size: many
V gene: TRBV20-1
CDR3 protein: CSAREQGHSEKLFF
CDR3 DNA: TGCAGTGCTAGAGAACAGGGACACAGCGAAAAACTGTTTTTT

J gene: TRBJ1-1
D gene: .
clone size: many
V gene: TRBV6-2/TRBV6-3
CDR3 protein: CASSAVRATNEAFF
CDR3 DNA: TGTGCCAGCAGTGCCGTCAGGGCAACAAACGAAGCTTTCTTT

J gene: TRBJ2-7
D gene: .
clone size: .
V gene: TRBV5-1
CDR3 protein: CASSPVTYAGEQYF
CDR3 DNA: TGCGCCAGCAGCCCAGTGACTTATGCCGGCGAGCAGTACTTC

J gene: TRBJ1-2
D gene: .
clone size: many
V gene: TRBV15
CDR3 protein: CATSEGYYGYTF
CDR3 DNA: TGTGCCACCAGCGAAGGGTACTATGGCTACACCTTC

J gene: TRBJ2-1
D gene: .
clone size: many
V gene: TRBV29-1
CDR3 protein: CSVELGGSDEQFF
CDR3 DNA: TGCAGCGTTGAATTAGGGGGATCCGATGAGCAGTTCTTC

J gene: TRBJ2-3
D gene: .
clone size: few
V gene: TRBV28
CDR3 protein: CASSGFYSSTDTQYF
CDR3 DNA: TGTGCCAGCAGCGGTTTTTACTCCAGCACAGATACGCAGTATTTT

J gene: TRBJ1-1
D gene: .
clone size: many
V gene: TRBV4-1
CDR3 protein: CASSQDMNTEAFF
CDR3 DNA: TGTGCCAGCAGCCAAGATATGAACACTGAAGCTTTCTTT

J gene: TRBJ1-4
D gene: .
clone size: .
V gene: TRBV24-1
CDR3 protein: CATSDPNEKLFF
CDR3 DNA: TGTGCCACCAGTGATCCGAATGAAAAACTGTTTTTT

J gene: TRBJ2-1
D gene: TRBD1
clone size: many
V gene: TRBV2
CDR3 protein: CASSAWTGAYNEQFF
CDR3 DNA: TGTGCCAGCAGCGCCTGGACAGGGGCTTACAATGAGCAGTTCTTC

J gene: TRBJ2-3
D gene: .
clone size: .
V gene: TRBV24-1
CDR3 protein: CATSDTRALTDTQYF
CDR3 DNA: TGTGCCACCAGTGATACCCGCGCGCTCACAGATACGCAGTATTTT

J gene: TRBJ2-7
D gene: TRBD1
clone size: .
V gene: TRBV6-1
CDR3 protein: CASSPRTGRYEQYF
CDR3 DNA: TGTGCCAGCAGTCCTCGGACAGGGAGATACGAGCAGTACTTC

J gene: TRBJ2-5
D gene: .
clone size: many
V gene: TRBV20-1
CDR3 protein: CSARRFLEETQYF
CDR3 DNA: TGCAGTGCTAGGAGGTTCCTCGAAGAGACCCAGTACTTC

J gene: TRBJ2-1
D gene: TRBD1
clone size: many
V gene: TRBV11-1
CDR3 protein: CASSLGQGVENEQFF
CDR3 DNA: TGTGCCAGCAGCTTAGGACAGGGTGTCGAGAATGAGCAGTTCTTC

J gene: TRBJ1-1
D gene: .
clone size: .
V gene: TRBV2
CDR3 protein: CASESFDRNTEAFF
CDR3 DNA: TGTGCCAGCGAATCATTTGACCGAAACACTGAAGCTTTCTTT

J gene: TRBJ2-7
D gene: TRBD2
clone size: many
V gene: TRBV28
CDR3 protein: CASRGYGTSGTSSYEQYF
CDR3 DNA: TGTGCCAGCAGGGGCTACGGGACTAGCGGGACTAGCTCCTACGAGCAGTACTTC

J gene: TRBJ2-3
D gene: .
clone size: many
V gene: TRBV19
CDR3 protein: CASEPGGTDTQYF
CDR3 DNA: TGTGCCAGCGAGCCGGGAGGCACAGATACGCAGTATTTT

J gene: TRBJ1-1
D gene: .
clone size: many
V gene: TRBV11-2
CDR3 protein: CASSLDRGGEAFF
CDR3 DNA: TGTGCCAGCAGCTTAGACAGGGGCGGCGAAGCTTTCTTT

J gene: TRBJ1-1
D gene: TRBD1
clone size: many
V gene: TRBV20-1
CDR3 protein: CSASSGQGITEAFF
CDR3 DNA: TGCAGTGCTAGCTCCGGACAGGGGATCACTGAAGCTTTCTTT

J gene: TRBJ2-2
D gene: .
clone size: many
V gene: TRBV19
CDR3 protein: CASSMVAGELFF
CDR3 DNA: TGTGCCAGTAGTATGGTAGCCGGGGAGCTGTTTTTT